The TCR beta chain described here comes from a study of T cells in localized non-small cell lung cancer (TCRdb year 2020). Concerning the study at large: Comparing tumors with uninvolved tumor-adjacent lungs, the study looked at the T cell repertoires of a few hundred patients with early-stage NSCLC. All 236 NSCLC patients in the cohort were treatment-naive and had localized lung tumors that were resected. NSCLC patients had a mean age of approximately 66 years, and around 130 were male and 85 to 110 female.

There are a few counts of this clone. Its specific antigen is unknown. Base qualities are not recorded, but no much larger clone differs from it by a single base. Uninvolved adjacent lung was sampled at least 2 cm away from the tumor margin, and two independent pathologists confirmed that the tissue had no atypia. At diagnosis, peripheral blood, uninvolved tumor-adjacent lung and tumor were collected and stored as a combination of fresh-frozen and FFPE material. The investigation overall reported the following: Because the study design was exploratory, TCR variables were selected using unadjusted p-values without false-discovery rate correction. Uninvolved tumor-adjacent lung showed the highest T cell clonality, higher than tumor, which suggests more focused antigenic responses in the uninvolved tumor-adjacent lung. Because multi-region tumor sequencing was not done, intratumor heterogeneity could not be ruled out. Longer overall survival was associated with higher blood T cell density, whereas shorter survival was associated with higher adjacent-lung clonality. A median of roughly 50 of the top 100 tumor clones turned up in the paired uninvolved adjacent lung, and roughly 28 of those clones also ranked among the top 100 of that same adjacent lung.

TCR beta CDR3 regions were sequenced from DNA using the immunoSEQ Assay. The published analysis was carried out like this. T cell density was computed as TCR beta template counts normalized to usable DNA estimated by amplifying housekeeping genes. Richness was estimated using the preseqR package, with extrapolation to 400,000 templates for PBMC samples and to 120,000 templates for tissue samples. Clonality was defined as one minus Pielou's evenness. To identify tissue-enriched TCRs, differential abundance testing was run on productive amino-acid clonotypes with a minimum total count of 5 and an alpha of 0.1. The Jaccard Index and the Morisita Overlap Index were used to quantify repertoire overlap between compartments. GLIPH clustered TCR beta CDR3s with public tetramer-defined viral CDR3s; viral motifs required at least three viral sequences plus V-gene enrichment. The immuneACCESS repertoire file appears here via TCRdb, limited to in-frame rearrangements. These files lack a portion of the clones; in checked studies, under half of the deficit traces to unresolved V genes, and the cause of the others is not known. V and J calls and clone size are those listed in that table; D and trimming were worked out from the DNA. The sample records approximately 2,400 clones, 20% to 25% of which are singletons. The ten largest clones capture approximately 14% of the sample.

This TCR was sampled from a man aged 40-75 years with stage I squamous cell lung carcinoma. Specimen: normal lung tissue next to the tumor, collected before any cancer treatment.

The nucleotide sequence reads as follows: TGTGCCAGCAGCCTCGGGATCTCTGAAAAACTGTTTTTT. Protein translation: CASSLGISEKLFF. The V and J segments used are TRBV7-1 and TRBJ1-4, with the D gene call left open. TRBV7-1 is classed as an ORF, of uncertain function. From its cysteine to its phenylalanine, the CDR3 spans 13 amino acids. Only CDR3 DNA is held: 39 bases, read in frame from base 1. The junction carries 11 bases between V and J, which are trimmed by 5 bases and 7 bases respectively.